Presented here are 20 T cell receptor beta chains from one specimen sequenced in a study of control samples from healthy donors and cancer patients. The table came from immunoSEQ multiplex PCR; TCRdb's copy has only in-frame clones and leaves some out. The table records about 180,000 clones, 85% to 95% of them present only once. Sequencing was done on a sample of blood. These receptors were taken from a man aged 25 to 40 in good health.

The V gene is TRBV28, the J gene TRBJ2-7; D uncertain. From germline, CDR1 is MDHEN and CDR2 SYDVKM. V was clipped by 1 base and J by 3 bases, with 10 bases between them. This CDR3 has 14 residues. The CDR3 reads CASSLYLSLYEQYF. In DNA, the CDR3 is TGTGCCAGCAGTTTATACCTTTCCCTCTACGAGCAGTACTTC.

V gene TRBV18 combines with J gene TRBJ2-7; the match to TRBD2 covers 11 bases. CDR3 length: 16 amino acids. Germline trimming cut 0 bases from V and 2 bases from J; bases unmatched to any gene: 3. The germline CDR1 and CDR2 sequences are KGHSH and LQKENI. The CDR3 region is CASSPPTSGTAYEQYF. DNA of the CDR3: TGTGCCAGCTCACCACCGACTAGCGGGACCGCCTACGAGCAGTACTTC.

This clone was seen just once. The CDR3 loop reads CASSEGTGRTYEQYF. CDR3 in DNA: TGTGCCAGCAGTGAGGGGACAGGGCGTACCTACGAGCAGTACTTC. The chain has TRBV6-1 and TRBJ2-7, with 9 bases that match TRBD1. The CDR3 has 15 amino acids. V trimming: 3 bases; J trimming: 2 bases; junction bases outside the gene matches: 5. CDR1 MNHNS and CDR2 SASEGT come from the germline V gene.

The rearrangement links TRBV5-5 to TRBJ1-2; unclear D gene. Per the germline V gene, CDR1 is SGHKS and CDR2 is YYEKEE (reference sequence). This CDR3 region has 13 residues. The ends were cut back, 4 bases at V and 0 bases at J, with 7 bases in the middle. The CDR3 loop is CASSKDSNYGYTF. Here the CDR3 DNA reads TGTGCCAGCAGCAAGGATTCTAACTATGGCTACACCTTC. Using reference TRBV5-5 and TRBJ1-2 for the parts outside the CDR3, the full variable domain is DAGVTQSPTHLIKTRGQQVTLRCSPISGHKSVSWYQQVLGQGPQFIFQYYEKEERGRGNFPDRFSARQFPNYSSELNVNALLLGDSALYLCASSKDSNYGYTFGSGTRLTVV.

The chain has TRBV15 and TRBJ1-1; perhaps TRBD1 as D (6 bases). The V and J ends lost 5 bases and 4 bases respectively, with 26 bases between them. CDR1 and CDR2 (germline): LNHNV, YYDKDF (reference sequence). This CDR3 has 18 amino acids. The CDR3 is CATSDGGRGPFYVTEAFF. Here the CDR3 DNA reads TGTGCCACCAGCGATGGAGGCAGGGGCCCTTTTTATGTCACTGAAGCTTTCTTT.

This CDR3 is CASSFGQANEQFF. The CDR3 coding sequence is TGTGCCAGCAGCTTCGGACAGGCCAATGAGCAGTTCTTC. The V call is TRBV11-2, the J call TRBJ2-1, with 7 bases that match TRBD1. The V segment lost 3 bases and the J segment 6 bases; nucleotides outside the gene matches: 2. The CDR3 has 13 residues. The V gene's germline CDR1 is SGHAT and CDR2 FQNNGV.

This rearrangement joins TRBV29-1 to TRBJ1-2; D is unresolved. Germline V gene sequence: CDR1 SQVTM, CDR2 ANQGSEA. V lost 2 bases, J lost 4 bases, and 8 bases lay in between. The CDR3 contains 12 residues. CDR3 DNA sequence: TGCAGCGTTGAATCAGTTTCCTATGGCTACACCTTC. Translated: CSVESVSYGYTF.

This chain links TRBV5-1 with TRBJ2-1, with D perhaps matching TRBD1 (5 bases). Trimming took 4 bases from V and 7 from J, leaving 21 bases between them. The V gene's germline CDR1 is SGHRS and CDR2 YFSETQ. This CDR3 region has 16 residues. CDR3 region: CASSRSTLGPWNEQFF. The DNA for the CDR3 is TGCGCCAGCAGCCGATCGACACTGGGGCCTTGGAATGAGCAGTTCTTC.

This clone came up once. V gene TRBV5-4 combines with J gene TRBJ2-1; D unresolved. Trimming took 3 bases from V and 4 from J, leaving 8 bases between them. CDR1 is SGHNT, CDR2 YYREEE, per germline (reference sequence). This CDR3 is 13 amino acids long. The chain's CDR3 is CASSSMTYNEQFF. In nucleotides, the CDR3 is TGTGCCAGCAGCTCTATGACTTACAATGAGCAGTTCTTC.

The J gene is TRBJ2-1, the V gene TRBV10-3; TRBD2 agrees at 11 bases. V trimming: 7 bases; J trimming: 6 bases; junction bases outside the gene matches: 8. This CDR3 comprises 15 residues. In germline, CDR1 is ENHRY, CDR2 SYGVKD. The CDR3 is CAINPTSGGSNEQFF. CDR3 DNA sequence: TGTGCCATCAACCCCACTAGCGGGGGCTCCAATGAGCAGTTCTTC.

The chain links TRBV19 to TRBJ1-1; 7 bases agree with TRBD1. The V gene end was trimmed by 6 bases and the J gene end by 5 bases; junction bases not matched to a gene: 9. Germline-derived CDR1 and CDR2 are LNHDA and SQIVND (reference sequence). This CDR3 comprises 14 residues. Here the CDR3 reads CASSPAGGKTEAFF. CDR3 coding DNA: TGTGCCAGTAGCCCCGCAGGGGGTAAAACTGAAGCTTTCTTT.

The chain has TRBV19 and TRBJ2-1, with D possibly being TRBD2 (6 bases). V was trimmed by 1 base and J by 9 bases, leaving 10 bases between them. This CDR3 comprises 13 residues. The germline V gene has CDR1 LNHDA and CDR2 SQIVND (reference sequence). The CDR3 protein is CASSIGASVEQFF. The CDR3 DNA sequence: TGTGCCAGTAGTATAGGGGCTAGCGTTGAGCAGTTCTTC.

As DNA, the CDR3 is TGTGCCAGCTCATCGGGACAGAACTATGGCTACACCTTC. It specifies CASSSGQNYGYTF. The chain couples TRBV18 to TRBJ1-2; 7 positions agree with TRBD1. CDR1 KGHSH and CDR2 LQKENI come from the germline V gene. This CDR3 has 13 residues. V shed 5 bases, J shed 2 bases, and the junction held 2 bases outside the gene matches.

This chain uses TRBV3-1 (or the pseudogene TRBV3-2) with TRBJ2-5; 10 bases line up with TRBD2. The CDR3 contains 15 residues. The germline V gene has CDR1 LGHDT and CDR2 YNNKEL (reference sequence). Unmatched junction bases numbered 5, after V lost 2 bases and J lost 5 bases. CDR3 coding DNA: TGTGCCAGCAGCCAAAGCCTAGCGGGAGCGGAGACCCAGTACTTC. This gives the protein CASSQSLAGAETQYF.

The V call is TRBV5-4, the J call TRBJ1-6; D gene uncertain. Between the trimmed V and J ends, which lost 2 bases and 12 bases, there was a span of 9 bases. Germline V gene sequence: CDR1 SGHNT, CDR2 YYREEE (reference sequence). CDR3 length: 12 residues. CDR3 sequence reads: CASSFWKGPLHF. For the CDR3, the DNA is TGTGCCAGCAGCTTTTGGAAGGGACCCCTCCACTTT.

This clone was picked up one time. The V call is TRBV28, the J call TRBJ2-4, with D possibly matching TRBD2 (5 bases). This CDR3 has 14 amino acids. CDR1 and CDR2 from the germline V gene are MDHEN and SYDVKM. V shed 2 bases and J shed 4 bases, with 9 bases lying between them. DNA of the CDR3: TGTGCCAGCAGTTTAGGAGGAGGTAAAAACATTCAGTACTTC. Protein product: CASSLGGGKNIQYF. The full variable domain, in which reference TRBV28 and TRBJ2-4 provide the parts outside the CDR3, is DVKVTQSSRYLVKRTGEKVFLECVQDMDHENMFWYRQDPGLGLRLIYFSYDVKMKEKGDIPEGYSVSREKKERFSLILESASTNQTSMYLCASSLGGGKNIQYFGAGTRLSVL.

The J gene is TRBJ1-1, the V gene TRBV5-1; possible D gene TRBD1, 5 bases. This CDR3 is 15 amino acids long. Germline V CDR1 and CDR2: SGHRS, YFSETQ. Trimming took off 4 bases at V and 7 bases at J, with 20 bases between the two ends. CDR3 in DNA: TGCGCCAGCAGCCCGACGAGGGGCGCGGTTGGTGAAGCTTTCTTT. Its translation is CASSPTRGAVGEAFF. Looking up the rest from reference TRBV5-1 and TRBJ1-1 gives the full variable domain: KAGVTQTPRYLIKTRGQQVTLSCSPISGHRSVSWYQQTPGQGLQFLFEYFSETQRNKGNFPGRFSGRQFSNSRSEMNVSTLELGDSALYLCASSPTRGAVGEAFFGQGTRLTVV.

The gene calls are TRBV7-9 and TRBJ2-7; possible D gene TRBD2, 6 bases. The CDR3 spans 12 residues. CDR1 and CDR2 (germline): SEHNR, FQNEAQ (reference sequence). Trimming pared 1 base from V and 5 bases from J, leaving 6 bases between. The CDR3 reads CASSLGGDEQYF. The CDR3 region has the DNA TGTGCCAGCAGCTTAGGGGGGGACGAGCAGTACTTC.

The gene calls are TRBV7-9 and TRBJ1-1, with D uncertain. Trimming removed 0 bases at V and 7 bases at J, with 12 bases between. The CDR3 contains 14 residues. Germline lookup yields CDR1 SEHNR and CDR2 FQNEAQ (reference sequence). DNA of the CDR3: TGTGCCAGCAGCTTAGCGCCCCGGCGGGTTGAAGCTTTCTTT. Translation gives CASSLAPRRVEAFF.

V gene TRBV10-1 combines with J gene TRBJ2-7, with 13 bases matching TRBD2. Germline CDR1 and CDR2: WNHNN and SYGVQD (reference sequence). The CDR3 spans 16 residues. V gave up 3 bases and J gave up 2 bases; unmatched junction bases: 4. In nucleotides, the CDR3 is TGCGCCAGCAGTGATACCGGGACTAGCGGGGCCTACGAGCAGTACTTC. Residues: CASSDTGTSGAYEQYF.